This T cell receptor (beta chain) was documented in a study of response to subunit inactivated influenza vaccine. This clonotype has a count of ten or more. TCRdb re-called the RT-PCR reads with MiXCR, one entry per CDR3 protein. The sample holds a few hundred thousand distinct CDR3 sequences, roughly 22% seen once. The CDR3 has 11 residues. The germline V gene has CDR1 DFQATT and CDR2 SNEGSKA (reference sequence). Between the trimmed V and J ends, which lost 5 bases and 12 bases, there was a span of 14 bases. The sequencing here drew on PBMCs from blood, taken about 20 months after vaccination. The receptor was derived from a man between 45 and 75 years old who received an inactivated influenza vaccine. The chain has TRBV20-1 and TRBJ1-5; D remains ambiguous. In DNA, the CDR3 is TGCAGTGCTGAGACTGAGCGGGTCCAGCATTTT. It codes for CSAETERVQHF.